Below, 26 T cell receptor beta chains from the same sample are listed, as sequenced in a study of T cells in Graves' hyperthyroidism and ophthalmopathy. The TCR beta CDR3 regions underwent amplification using RNA transcripts as the source. TCR CDR3 regions were first amplified by RT-PCR with HTBI primers. TCRdb re-called the multiplex PCR reads with MiXCR, one entry per CDR3 protein. The table records under 350,000 distinct CDR3 sequences, over 15% of them present only once. Specimen: blood. The receptors come from a woman in her sixties or seventies with Graves' ophthalmopathy.

This chain uses TRBV7-3 with TRBJ1-2; D not certain. Germline CDR1 SGHTA, CDR2 FQGTGA. This CDR3 spans 14 amino acids. The ends were cut back, 7 bases at V and 4 bases at J, with 16 bases in the middle. CDR3 amino acids: CASTRLDGGYGYTF. In DNA, the CDR3 is TGTGCCAGCACCCGCCTGGACGGCGGCTATGGCTACACCTTC.

This clonotype was seen more than once but under ten times. The V and J genes are TRBV11-2 and TRBJ2-7, with a possible D match to TRBD1 (5 bases). Germline assignment: CDR1 SGHAT and CDR2 FQNNGV. The CDR3 length is 13 residues. The V gene lost 3 bases and the J gene lost 5 bases, with 11 bases spanning the gap. This CDR3 is CASSLGPFHEQYF. The CDR3 coding sequence is TGTGCCAGCAGCTTGGGGCCGTTCCACGAGCAGTACTTC.

This clonotype was seen many times. The chain links TRBV27 to TRBJ2-7; D is possibly TRBD1 or TRBD2 (5 bases each). Germline V gene lookup returns CDR1 MNHEY and CDR2 SMNVEV (reference sequence). The V end lost 6 bases, the J end lost 6 bases, and 21 bases lay between the germline ends. The CDR3 totals 15 residues. The CDR3 nucleotides are TGTGCCAGCAGCCCGATAGGGGACCCCCCTTCCGAGCAGTACTTC. This encodes CASSPIGDPPSEQYF.

This clonotype was counted ten times or more. This chain connects TRBV28 to TRBJ2-5; maybe TRBD1 (6 bases). Looked up from germline, CDR1 is MDHEN and CDR2 is SYDVKM. The V gene lost 6 bases and the J gene lost 9 bases, with 20 bases spanning the gap. This CDR3 has 14 residues. The CDR3 region has the DNA TGTGCCAGCAGGAGCAACAGGGATTCGTTTGCCCAGTACTTC. It translates to CASRSNRDSFAQYF.

This clonotype was counted at least ten times. V and J are TRBV12-3 or TRBV12-4 and TRBJ2-7; TRBD1 is a possible D gene (5 bases). The V gene lost 5 bases and the J gene lost 4 bases, with 15 bases spanning the gap. The CDR3 is made up of 14 amino acids. CDR3 region: CASSRKAGLYEQYF. CDR3 coding DNA: TGTGCCAGCAGTAGGAAGGCAGGGTTGTACGAGCAGTACTTC.

This clonotype has just a few counts. The CDR3 sequence is CASSRGGPSYEQYF. Here the CDR3 DNA reads TGTGCCAGCAGTCGCGGGGGGCCTTCCTACGAGCAGTACTTC. The chain carries TRBV27 and TRBJ2-7; 8 bases align to TRBD2. After removal of 5 bases from V and 1 base from J, the junction contained 4 bases not matched to a gene. This CDR3 contains 14 residues. Germline V lookup: CDR1 MNHEY, CDR2 SMNVEV (reference sequence).

The chain uses TRBV3-1 and TRBJ2-5; 7 bases line up with TRBD1. CDR3 length: 14 amino acids. V gave up 3 bases and J gave up 5 bases; unmatched junction bases: 6. CDR1 and CDR2 from the germline V gene are LGHDT and YNNKEL (reference sequence). The CDR3 spells CASSQPGTVETQYF. CDR3 coding DNA: TGTGCCAGCAGCCAGCCCGGGACAGTTGAGACCCAGTACTTC.

The chain joins TRBV14 to TRBJ1-4; D gene ambiguous. The CDR3 length is 16 residues. V lost 0 bases to trimming and J lost 8 bases, with 16 bases between them. Germline V gene data show CDR1 as SGHDN and CDR2 as FVKESK. CDR3 in amino acids: CASSQDRGGVGEKLFF. Written as DNA, the CDR3 is TGTGCCAGCAGCCAAGATCGTGGAGGAGTGGGGGAAAAACTGTTTTTT.

The chain links TRBV10-3 to TRBJ1-1; D not resolved. V was cut by 11 bases and J by 3 bases, with 10 bases left in between. The length of the CDR3 is 11 residues. Germline V gene data show CDR1 as ENHRY and CDR2 as SYGVKD. The CDR3 DNA is TGTGCCGCGCGCCGGGACACTGAAGCTTTCTTT. Translating gives CAARRDTEAFF.

Ten or more counts support this clonotype. This chain's CDR3 is CASSDAYYEQYF. In DNA, the CDR3 is TGTGCCAGCTCGGATGCCTACTACGAGCAGTACTTC. The chain joins TRBV19 to TRBJ2-7; the D is unclear. This CDR3 comprises 12 residues. Deletions cut 9 bases from V and 3 bases from J, with 12 bases between. Germline CDR1 reads LNHDA; CDR2 reads SQIVND (reference sequence).

This clonotype has more than one count but fewer than ten. V gene TRBV19 combines with J gene TRBJ2-4, with D possibly being TRBD1 (5 bases). Germline CDR1 LNHDA, CDR2 SQIVND (reference sequence). Trimming took off 1 base at V and 9 bases at J, with 13 bases between the two ends. This CDR3 has 14 residues. CDR3 nucleotides: TGTGCCAGTAGTATAGGAAGCAGGGAAGGCATTCAGTACTTC. Protein: CASSIGSREGIQYF.

This clonotype was counted many times. V and J are TRBV12-3 or TRBV12-4 and TRBJ2-1; D possibly uses TRBD1 or TRBD2 (5 bases each). V was cut by 5 bases and J by 5 bases, with 13 bases left in between. The CDR3 runs to 14 residues. CDR3 in amino acids: CASSILGADNEQFF. CDR3 sequence (DNA): TGTGCCAGCAGTATACTAGGGGCTGACAATGAGCAGTTCTTC.

This clonotype has more than one count but fewer than ten. The gene calls are TRBV15 and TRBJ1-1; maybe TRBD1 (5 bases). The germline gives CDR1 LNHNV, CDR2 YYDKDF (reference sequence). The V end lost 4 bases, the J end lost 4 bases, and 16 bases lay between the germline ends. The CDR3 sequence is 15 residues long. CDR3 loop: CATSNSGLMITEAFF. For the CDR3, the DNA is TGTGCCACCAGCAACTCAGGGTTAATGATCACTGAAGCTTTCTTT.

This clonotype came up a few times. V and J are TRBV11-3 and TRBJ2-2, with 9 bases identical to TRBD2. The V gene end was trimmed by 3 bases and the J gene end by 3 bases; junction bases not matched to a gene: 2. Germline loops: CDR1 SGHNT, CDR2 YENEEA. This CDR3 region has 15 residues. Written as DNA, the CDR3 is TGTGCCAGCAGCTTTGGCGGGAGGGACACCGGGGAGCTGTTTTTT. Protein: CASSFGGRDTGELFF.

In its sample, this clonotype was seen a few times. The rearrangement uses TRBV19 and TRBJ2-1; perhaps TRBD2 as D (7 bases). The CDR3 spans 12 residues. CDR1 and CDR2 (germline): LNHDA, SQIVND (reference sequence). The germline V and J ends were trimmed by 5 bases and 9 bases, with 11 bases remaining between them. CDR3: CASSPGGVEQFF. CDR3 coding DNA: TGTGCCAGTAGTCCGGGGGGCGTTGAGCAGTTCTTC.

With regard to this clonotype: This may be a read error, as it is one base from a much larger clone. The CDR3 bases are TGCAGTGCTAGAGATCGGGTGATGGGCTTATCTGATGAGCAGTACTTC. Translated, it gives CSARDRVMGLSDEQYF. The V and J genes are TRBV20-1 and TRBJ2-7; D not certain. The CDR3 runs 16 residues. CDR1 and CDR2 from the germline V gene are DFQATT and SNEGSKA (reference sequence). V dropped 0 bases and J dropped 7 bases, with 22 bases sitting between them.

This clonotype was detected many times. The chain links TRBV20-1 to TRBJ2-2; D might be TRBD1 (6 bases). The CDR3 totals 13 residues. Germline V gives CDR1 DFQATT, CDR2 SNEGSKA (reference sequence). The CDR3 DNA reads TGCAGCGGACTCCGGGACACAACCGGGGAGCTGTTTTTT. It specifies CSGLRDTTGELFF.

Remarks on this clonotype: A read error is possible here, since a much larger clone lies one base away. V usage is TRBV30 and J usage is TRBJ1-4; D uncertain. CDR3 length: 10 amino acids. Germline CDR1 and CDR2: GTSNPN and SVGIG (reference sequence). The chain's CDR3 is CARRREKLFF. The CDR3 coding sequence is TGTGCCCGGAGGAGGGAAAAACTGTTTTTT.

This clonotype was picked up many times. This rearrangement joins TRBV6-5 to TRBJ2-7; D remains ambiguous. In germline, CDR1 is MNHEY, CDR2 SVGAGI. V was shortened by 6 bases and J by 2 bases, with 8 bases between the two germline ends. This CDR3 region has 12 residues. The CDR3 nucleotides read TGTGCCAGCAGCTACAGTGCCTACGAGCAGTACTTC. It codes for CASSYSAYEQYF.

The V and J genes are TRBV20-1 and TRBJ1-5, with a tentative D call TRBD1 (5 bases). The CDR3 is 13 amino acids. Germline V lookup: CDR1 DFQATT, CDR2 SNEGSKA (reference sequence). Between the trimmed V and J ends, which lost 0 bases and 13 bases, there was a span of 16 bases. Here the CDR3 reads CSARDIPTRDQHF. DNA of the CDR3: TGCAGTGCTAGAGATATACCCACCAGGGATCAGCATTTT.

In this sample, this clonotype turned up many times. The chain carries TRBV12-3 or TRBV12-4 and TRBJ2-1; 8 bases are a match to TRBD2. The CDR3 totals 20 residues. With V trimmed by 1 base and J by 0 bases, 14 bases remained unmatched. CDR3 sequence reads: CASSLGPFSGSPRSYNEQFF. For the CDR3, the DNA is TGTGCCAGCAGTTTAGGCCCTTTCAGCGGGAGCCCTCGCTCCTACAATGAGCAGTTCTTC.

The count of this clonotype is one. The chain couples TRBV4-3 to TRBJ2-3, with 14 bases lining up with TRBD2. Germline V gene data show CDR1 as LGHNA and CDR2 as YSLEER. V was clipped by 2 bases and J by 8 bases; unmatched bases: 9. CDR3 length: 17 amino acids. The CDR3 spells CASSQLPGTSGGLTQYF. The CDR3 coding sequence is TGCGCCAGCAGCCAATTACCAGGGACTAGCGGGGGACTTACGCAGTATTTT.

There are many counts of this clonotype. The rearrangement links TRBV5-1 to TRBJ1-1; D unresolved. In germline, CDR1 is SGHRS, CDR2 YFSETQ. V lost 3 bases and J lost 0, with 15 bases in between. CDR3 length: 16 residues. This CDR3 is CASSYLEALMNTEAFF. The CDR3 DNA is TGCGCCAGCAGCTATTTGGAAGCTCTCATGAACACTGAAGCTTTCTTT.

In this sample, this clonotype turned up many times. The chain couples TRBV28 to TRBJ1-2, with 7 nucleotides matching TRBD1. V lost 6 bases and J lost 8; bases outside the gene matches: 9. CDR3 size: 13 residues. Germline V gene lookup returns CDR1 MDHEN and CDR2 SYDVKM. The CDR3 sequence: CASRLTGARGYTF. The CDR3 bases are TGTGCCAGCAGACTTACAGGGGCGAGGGGCTACACCTTC.

V is TRBV18 and J is TRBJ1-2; 9 nucleotides match TRBD1. The V and J ends lost 1 base and 8 bases, in that order; junction bases with no gene match: 2. Germline loops: CDR1 KGHSH, CDR2 LQKENI. CDR3 length: 13 amino acids. CDR3: CASSPRTGVGYTF. In nucleotides, the CDR3 is TGTGCCAGCTCACCACGGACAGGGGTAGGCTACACCTTC.

This clonotype was seen repeatedly, ten times or more. V and J are TRBV11-2 and TRBJ2-5; tentative D call: TRBD1 (6 bases). There are 17 residues in the CDR3. Between the trimmed V and J ends, which lost 0 bases and 3 bases, there was a span of 17 bases. Germline V gene data show CDR1 as SGHAT and CDR2 as FQNNGV. CDR3 amino acids: CASSLDRYRAGEETQYF. The CDR3 DNA is TGTGCCAGCAGCTTAGATAGGTACAGGGCGGGCGAAGAGACCCAGTACTTC.